These 15 T cell receptor beta chains share one sample of origin, sequenced in a study of T cells in localized non-small cell lung cancer. Libraries were prepared by immunoSEQ multiplex PCR; TCRdb keeps only in-frame clonotypes and omits some of them. Here the sample spans tens of thousands of clones, roughly 87% being singletons. The source material was peripheral blood, sampled before any cancer treatment. The receptors originated from a man aged 40-75 years with stage I squamous cell lung carcinoma.

The V call is TRBV5-1, the J call TRBJ2-5, with D perhaps TRBD1 or TRBD2 (5 bases each). This CDR3 region has 16 residues. Germline V gene sequence: CDR1 SGHRS, CDR2 YFSETQ. V was trimmed by 2 bases and J by 3 bases, leaving 17 bases between them. The CDR3 DNA follows: TGCGCCAGCAGCTTCGGGGCACCTCCCAGGGAAGAGACCCAGTACTTC. It yields the protein CASSFGAPPREETQYF. The complete variable domain, with remaining parts taken from reference TRBV5-1 and TRBJ2-5, reads KAGVTQTPRYLIKTRGQQVTLSCSPISGHRSVSWYQQTPGQGLQFLFEYFSETQRNKGNFPGRFSGRQFSNSRSEMNVSTLELGDSALYLCASSFGAPPREETQYFGPGTRLLVL.

The rearrangement joins TRBV6-1 to TRBJ1-5; D remains unclear. V was shortened by 1 base and J by 6 bases, with 13 bases between the two germline ends. The CDR3 runs to 15 residues. Germline V gives CDR1 MNHNS, CDR2 SASEGT. CDR3 region: CASSEVFPRTQPQHF. The CDR3 nucleotides are TGTGCCAGCAGTGAAGTGTTCCCGAGGACTCAGCCCCAGCATTTT.

The chain recombines TRBV27 with TRBJ1-5; 7 bases line up with TRBD1. The CDR3 is 15 residues long. With V trimmed by 2 bases and J by 4 bases, 5 bases remained unmatched. The germline V gene encodes CDR1 MNHEY and CDR2 SMNVEV (reference sequence). CDR3 sequence reads: CASSLQYRGNQPQHF. In DNA form, the CDR3 reads TGTGCCAGCAGTTTACAGTACAGGGGTAATCAGCCCCAGCATTTT.

The gene calls are TRBV7-8 and TRBJ1-4, with D perhaps matching TRBD1 (5 bases). This CDR3 contains 14 residues. CDR1 and CDR2 (germline): SGHVS, FQNEAQ. The V end was cut by 4 bases, the J end by 7 bases, with 13 bases between. Written as DNA, the CDR3 is TGTGCCAGCAGCTCCCGACAGTATGTTGAAAAACTGTTTTTT. This translates into CASSSRQYVEKLFF.

The chain carries TRBV5-1 and TRBJ1-1; TRBD1 might be the D (5 bases). The V gene lost 4 bases and the J gene lost 1 base, with 11 bases spanning the gap. Germline loops: CDR1 SGHRS, CDR2 YFSETQ. There are 14 residues in the CDR3. CDR3 sequence reads: CASSAGRTNTEAFF. The CDR3, as DNA: TGCGCCAGCAGCGCGGGACGGACGAACACTGAAGCTTTCTTT.

The chain employs TRBV27 and TRBJ2-3; maybe TRBD2 (5 bases). CDR3 length: 15 amino acids. The V end was cut by 6 bases, the J end by 9 bases, with 22 bases between. The germline CDR1 and CDR2 sequences are MNHEY and SMNVEV (reference sequence). The CDR3: CASRYRASGLGTQYF. The CDR3 bases are TGTGCCAGCAGATACCGCGCCAGCGGTCTGGGCACGCAGTATTTT.

Of note for this clone: One end of the junction fails to match germline, which may point to a read error. The chain is built from TRBV7-9 and TRBJ1-3; TRBD1 aligns across 7 bases. The germline V gene encodes CDR1 SEHNR and CDR2 FQNEAQ (reference sequence). CDR3 length: 14 amino acids. This CDR3 is CASILQGPGNTIYF. The CDR3 DNA follows: TGTGCCAGCATCTTACAGGGGCCTGGAAACACCATATATTTT. The whole variable domain, filled in from reference TRBV7-9 and TRBJ1-3, reads DTGVSQNPRHKITKRGQNVTFRCDPISEHNRLYWYRQTLGQGPEFLTYFQNEAQLEKSRLLSDRFSAERPKGSFSTLEIQRTEQGDSAMYLCASILQGPGNTIYFGEGSWLTVV.

There are a few counts of this clone. The chain links TRBV9 to TRBJ2-5, with TRBD2 identical over 7 bases. The CDR3 is 14 residues long. The trim removed 0 bases at V and 2 bases at J, leaving 1 base unmatched. Germline V gene data show CDR1 as SGDLS and CDR2 as YYNGEE. The CDR3 spells CASSVGGLQETQYF. CDR3 DNA: TGTGCCAGCAGCGTAGGGGGACTACAAGAGACCCAGTACTTC.

The V and J genes are TRBV27 and TRBJ1-5; D is undetermined. Between the trimmed V and J ends, which lost 5 bases and 6 bases, there was a span of 11 bases. The CDR3 extends over 13 amino acids. In germline, CDR1 is MNHEY, CDR2 SMNVEV (reference sequence). The DNA for the CDR3 is TGTGCCAGCAGTACACGTGAGTCTCAGCCCCAGCATTTT. Encoded protein: CASSTRESQPQHF.

V is TRBV19 and J is TRBJ2-5; a weak D match, TRBD2 (6 bases). Germline V gives CDR1 LNHDA, CDR2 SQIVND (reference sequence). The CDR3 contains 14 residues. The V end lost 7 bases, the J end lost 2 bases, and 14 bases lay between the germline ends. The CDR3 protein is CASNPGEPQETQYF. The CDR3 bases are TGTGCCAGTAATCCGGGGGAACCACAAGAGACCCAGTACTTC.

The J gene is TRBJ2-3, the V gene TRBV5-1; D gene uncertain. The CDR3 has 14 amino acids. Per the germline V gene, CDR1 is SGHRS and CDR2 is YFSETQ. The germline V and J ends were trimmed by 4 bases and 0 bases, with 9 bases remaining between them. The CDR3 spells CASSLSSSTDTQYF. CDR3 DNA: TGCGCCAGCAGCCTCTCGTCCAGCACAGATACGCAGTATTTT.

The chain has TRBV2 and TRBJ1-1; the match to TRBD1 covers 11 bases. V shed 10 bases and J 3 bases; nucleotides not matched to a gene: 4. The germline V gene encodes CDR1 SNHLY and CDR2 FYNNEI. The CDR3 runs 13 residues. The CDR3 region has the DNA TGTGCCACATCGGGACAGGGGGACACTGAAGCTTTCTTT. Protein sequence: CATSGQGDTEAFF.

This chain joins TRBV2 and TRBJ2-2; D may be TRBD1 (6 bases). The ends were cut back, 5 bases at V and 5 bases at J, with 12 bases in the middle. The CDR3 is made up of 14 amino acids. Germline V CDR1 and CDR2: SNHLY, FYNNEI. CDR3 in amino acids: CASSFRGGTGELFF. The CDR3 DNA is TGTGCCAGCAGTTTCAGGGGCGGTACCGGGGAGCTGTTTTTT.

V gene TRBV7-9 combines with J gene TRBJ2-3; perhaps TRBD1 as D (5 bases). The CDR3 extends over 15 amino acids. V lost 5 bases and J 1 base, leaving 13 bases between the germline ends. From germline, CDR1 is SEHNR and CDR2 FQNEAQ (reference sequence). DNA for the CDR3: TGTGCCAGCAGCAGACAAGGGGCAGGCACAGATACGCAGTATTTT. It is translated as CASSRQGAGTDTQYF.

V usage is TRBV10-2 and J usage is TRBJ1-2; unclear D gene. Per the germline V gene, CDR1 is WSHSY and CDR2 is SAAADI. CDR3 length equals 12 residues. Trimming removed 2 bases from V and 2 bases from J, with 3 bases in between. The CDR3 spells CASSEVNYGYTF. The DNA for the CDR3 is TGCGCCAGCAGTGAGGTAAACTATGGCTACACCTTC.